The clone carrying this T cell receptor beta chain was counted once. What it binds is not known. TCRdb's table, derived via immunoSEQ multiplex PCR, lists solely in-frame clones and lacks some. The sample holds around 200,000 clones, more than 80% seen once. This specimen comes from a study of T cell responses to AZD1222 COVID-19 vaccine. Background on the study: Second-dose groups at about 4 or about 12 weeks were pooled. Study-wide findings and caveats: Vaccine-associated CD4 TCRs spanned spike, dominant at 160-218 and 743-854. A mostly white British donor set with more females was recruited, and clonal diversity was possibly underestimated.

Sequenced material: peripheral blood, taken on day 0 of AZD1222 vaccination. This clonotype was sampled from an adult in good health.

The CDR3 loop reads CASSLTPDYGYTF. In DNA, the CDR3 is TGTGCCAGCAGCTTAACACCGGACTATGGCTACACCTTC. V gene TRBV11-2 combines with J gene TRBJ1-2; the D is unclear. Deletions cut 2 bases from V and 3 bases from J, with 7 bases between. This CDR3 comprises 13 residues. Germline lookup yields CDR1 SGHAT and CDR2 FQNNGV.